This T cell receptor (beta chain) derives from a study of blood T cell repertoires in COVID-19 (dated by TCRdb to 2018 to 2020). Study-wide context: Samples from collaborators originated in the United States, Italy and Spain and spanned both the acute and convalescent phases of COVID-19. The material from the prospective study consisted of cDNA or gDNA derived from T cells, B-cell-depleted T cells, or PBMCs. Deeply sampled blood TCRbeta repertoires from subjects exposed to, actively infected with, or recovered from COVID-19 were included in the dataset. The repertoires were released in a freely available public database intended as a resource for research on the immune response to SARS-CoV-2. Samples were obtained from the ongoing ImmuneRACE study (first 160 participants) and from roughly 1,300 subjects provided by 6 global collaborators. Nearly every sample came with metadata listing a de-identified subject ID, COVID-19 status, age in years and sex. Where HLA class I and class II types were available, the types were taken from metadata supplied by the sample provider, not from assay-based typing. Study-wide findings and limitations: Clinical and demographic metadata were provided uncurated, with the amount varying by source and participant.

To note about this clone: What this receptor recognizes is not known. No base quality values were provided; no much bigger clone lies one nucleotide off.

TCRbeta CDR3 regions were amplified from genomic DNA by means of the immunoSEQ Assay, a bias-controlled multiplex PCR. On the study's bioinformatics: Within the assay, amplification of reference gene primers was used to estimate how many nucleated cells each sample contained. Sequence reads were collapsed and filtered to measure the absolute abundance of every unique TCRbeta CDR3 rearrangement. For each sample, productive Simpson clonality was calculated as the square root of Simpson's diversity index over productive rearrangements. Held by TCRdb, this immuneACCESS table contains in-frame sequences only and omits some clones. Under half of the omission traces to an unresolved V gene where checked; the cause of the rest is unknown. That table gives V, J and clone size, and the DNA gave D and trimming. The sample table lists under 150,000 clones, roughly 78% of them with a count of one. The biggest ten clones account for approximately 3.6% of the sample.

The collaborating institutions used their own protocols to collect whole blood in K2EDTA tubes. For TCRbeta analysis, collaborators shipped samples as frozen whole blood, isolated PBMCs, or DNA extracted from either of those sample types. The CDR3 starts with the cysteine, ends with the phenylalanine, and has 13 residues. Kept here is only the CDR3 DNA, which spans 39 bases and is read in frame from base 1. Trimming removed 8 bases from V and 1 base from J, leaving 12 bases between the germline ends. Per the germline V gene, MDHEN is the CDR1 and SYDVKM is the CDR2. Source material: peripheral blood. The receptor was derived from a man aged 60-69 years with acute or convalescent COVID-19. Recombination joined TRBV28 with TRBJ2-7, with the D gene uncertain. For the CDR3, the sequence is CASGRPGSYEQYF. The DNA reads as follows: TGTGCCAGCGGGCGTCCTGGGTCCTACGAGCAGTACTTC.